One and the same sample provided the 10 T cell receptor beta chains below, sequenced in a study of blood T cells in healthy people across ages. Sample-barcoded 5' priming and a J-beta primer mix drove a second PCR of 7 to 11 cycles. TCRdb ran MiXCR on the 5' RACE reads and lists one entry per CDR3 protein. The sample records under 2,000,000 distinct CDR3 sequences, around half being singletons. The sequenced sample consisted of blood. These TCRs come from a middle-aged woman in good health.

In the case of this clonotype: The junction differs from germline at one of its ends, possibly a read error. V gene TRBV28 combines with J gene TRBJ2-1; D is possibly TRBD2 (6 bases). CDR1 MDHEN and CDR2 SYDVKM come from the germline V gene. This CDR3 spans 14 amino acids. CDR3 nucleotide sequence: TGTGCCTGCAGTCATGGGGCGGGGCGGCCTCTACAGTTCTTC. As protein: CACSHGAGRPLQFF.

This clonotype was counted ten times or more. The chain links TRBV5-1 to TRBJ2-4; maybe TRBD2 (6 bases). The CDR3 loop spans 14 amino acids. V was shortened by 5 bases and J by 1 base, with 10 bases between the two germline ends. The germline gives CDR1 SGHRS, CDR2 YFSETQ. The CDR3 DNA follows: TGCGCCAGCAGGGGAGGATTGGCCAAAAACATTCAGTACTTC. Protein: CASRGGLAKNIQYF.

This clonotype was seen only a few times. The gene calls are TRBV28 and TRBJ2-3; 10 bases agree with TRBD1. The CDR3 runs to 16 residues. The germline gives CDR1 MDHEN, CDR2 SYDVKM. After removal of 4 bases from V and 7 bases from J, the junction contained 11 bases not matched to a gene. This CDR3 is CASSSFRTGGWNTQYF. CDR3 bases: TGTGCCAGCAGTTCATTCCGGACAGGGGGGTGGAATACGCAGTATTTT.

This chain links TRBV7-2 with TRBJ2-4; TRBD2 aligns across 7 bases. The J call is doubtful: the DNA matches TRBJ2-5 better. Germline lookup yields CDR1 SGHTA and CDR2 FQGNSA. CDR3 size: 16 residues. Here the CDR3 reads CASSLGPPSGEGTQYF. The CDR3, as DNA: TGTGCCAGCAGCTTAGGACCTCCGAGTGGGGAGGGGACCCAGTACTTC.

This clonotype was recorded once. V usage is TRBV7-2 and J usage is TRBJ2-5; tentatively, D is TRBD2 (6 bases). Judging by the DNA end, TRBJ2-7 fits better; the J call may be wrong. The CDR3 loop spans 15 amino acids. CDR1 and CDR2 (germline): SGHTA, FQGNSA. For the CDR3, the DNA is TGTGCCAGCAGCCAGACACGAGCGGGCTCCTACGAGCAGTACTTC. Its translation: CASSQTRAGSYEQYF.

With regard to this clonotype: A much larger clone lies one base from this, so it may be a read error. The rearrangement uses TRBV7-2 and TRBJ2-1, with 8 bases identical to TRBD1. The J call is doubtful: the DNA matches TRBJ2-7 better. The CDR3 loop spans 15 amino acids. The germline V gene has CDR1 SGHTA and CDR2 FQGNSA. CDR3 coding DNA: TGTGCCAGCAGCTTCGACAGGGGATTATACAATGAGCAGTACTTC. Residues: CASSFDRGLYNEQYF.

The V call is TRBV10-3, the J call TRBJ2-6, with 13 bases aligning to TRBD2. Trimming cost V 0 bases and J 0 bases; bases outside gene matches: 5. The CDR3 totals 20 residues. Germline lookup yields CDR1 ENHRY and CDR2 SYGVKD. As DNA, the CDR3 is TGTGCCATCAGTGAGTCGGGGACTAGCGGGGCGATCTCTGGGGCCAACGTCCTGACTTTC. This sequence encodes CAISESGTSGAISGANVLTF.

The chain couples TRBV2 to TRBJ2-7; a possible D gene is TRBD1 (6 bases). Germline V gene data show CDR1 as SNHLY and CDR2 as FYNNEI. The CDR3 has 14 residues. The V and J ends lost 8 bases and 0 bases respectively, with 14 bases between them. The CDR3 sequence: CASAPQGTSYEQYF. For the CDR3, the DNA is TGTGCCAGCGCCCCCCAGGGGACCTCCTACGAGCAGTACTTC.

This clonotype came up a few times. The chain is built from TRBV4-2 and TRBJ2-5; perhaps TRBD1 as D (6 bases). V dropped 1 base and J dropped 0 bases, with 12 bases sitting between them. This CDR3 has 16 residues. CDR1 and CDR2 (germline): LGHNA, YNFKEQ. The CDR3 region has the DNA TGTGCCAGCAGCCAAGGACAGGAAGCGTACCAAGAGACCCAGTACTTC. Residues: CASSQGQEAYQETQYF.

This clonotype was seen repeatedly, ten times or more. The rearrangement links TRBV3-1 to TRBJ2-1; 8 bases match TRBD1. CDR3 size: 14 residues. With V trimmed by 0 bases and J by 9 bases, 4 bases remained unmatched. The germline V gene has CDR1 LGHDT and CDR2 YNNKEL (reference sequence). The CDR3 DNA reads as TGTGCCAGCAGCCAAGAGGGACAGGTTTTTGAGCAGTTCTTC. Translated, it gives CASSQEGQVFEQFF.